The 20 T cell receptor beta chains below were found in one sample sequenced in a study of cytomegalovirus exposure and HLA in healthy donors. The PCR was carried out with 60 Vbeta primers and 13 Jbeta primers. Libraries were prepared by immunoSEQ multiplex PCR; TCRdb keeps only in-frame clonotypes and omits some of them. The repertoire consists of 130,000 or so clones, with roughly 80% occurring once and the leading ten covering roughly 7.5%. Sequencing was performed on PBMCs. These receptor sequences come from a male donor in good health and CMV-seronegative.

Only a few counts were recorded for this clone. The V gene is TRBV7-2, the J gene TRBJ2-1, with TRBD1 matching 8 bases. CDR1 SGHTA and CDR2 FQGNSA come from the germline V gene. CDR3 length: 16 residues. V gave up 1 base and J gave up 4 bases; unmatched junction bases: 6. The DNA of the CDR3 is TGTGCCAGCAGCTTAGTAGGGACAGGATCTTACAATGAGCAGTTCTTC. Protein sequence: CASSLVGTGSYNEQFF. Together with reference TRBV7-2 and TRBJ2-1, the CDR3 gives the full variable domain: GAGVSQSPSNKVTEKGKDVELRCDPISGHTALYWYRQSLGQGLEFLIYFQGNSAPDKSGLPSDRFSAERTGGSVSTLTIQRTQQEDSAVYLCASSLVGTGSYNEQFFGPGTRLTVL.

The rearrangement links TRBV28 to TRBJ2-7; 11 bases are shared with TRBD2. Germline loops: CDR1 MDHEN, CDR2 SYDVKM. Unmatched junction bases numbered 13, after V lost 1 base and J lost 5 bases. The CDR3 has 18 amino acids. As DNA, the CDR3 is TGTGCCAGCAGTTTATTCTCCCCCACTAGCGGGAGTAGGGACGAGCAGTACTTC. Protein: CASSLFSPTSGSRDEQYF.

The V call is TRBV12-5, the J call TRBJ2-1, with D perhaps matching TRBD2 (5 bases). Germline V gives CDR1 LGHNT, CDR2 FRNRAP. CDR3 length: 16 amino acids. Trimming removed 1 base from V and 0 bases from J, with 10 bases in between. CDR3 loop: CASGLARGSSYNEQFF. CDR3 DNA: TGTGCTAGTGGTTTGGCCCGGGGAAGCTCCTACAATGAGCAGTTCTTC.

The rearrangement links TRBV7-6 to TRBJ2-1; TRBD2 matches 14 bases. The CDR3 contains 18 residues. V lost 5 bases to trimming and J lost 8 bases; unmatched junction nucleotides: 14. Germline CDR1 and CDR2: SGHVS and FNYEAQ. The CDR3 protein is CASSPRLAGLAGGDEQFF. The DNA of the CDR3 is TGTGCCAGCAGCCCAAGACTCGCCGGACTAGCGGGGGGCGATGAGCAGTTCTTC.

CDR3 in amino acids: CASSPGTGTYEQYF. CDR3 in DNA: TGTGCCAGCAGCCCGGGGACAGGGACCTACGAGCAGTACTTC. The chain uses TRBV11-2 and TRBJ2-7; 9 positions agree with TRBD1. The length of the CDR3 is 14 residues. From germline, CDR1 is SGHAT and CDR2 FQNNGV. The V gene end was trimmed by 5 bases and the J gene end by 2 bases; junction bases not matched to a gene: 4.

The chain recombines TRBV18 with TRBJ1-6, with unresolved D. This CDR3 comprises 15 residues. V shed 8 bases and J shed 0 bases, with 11 bases lying between them. Germline V gene data show CDR1 as KGHSH and CDR2 as LQKENI. CDR3 sequence reads: CASAQQSSYNSPLHF. DNA for the CDR3: TGTGCCAGCGCCCAACAGAGCTCCTATAATTCACCCCTCCACTTT.

This clone came up once. The chain employs TRBV29-1 and TRBJ2-3; a weak D match, TRBD1 (6 bases). The germline V and J ends were trimmed by 5 bases and 4 bases, with 10 bases remaining between them. Germline CDR1 and CDR2: SQVTM and ANQGSEA. This CDR3 contains 12 residues. The DNA of the CDR3 is TGCAGCGTTTACAGGGATTCAGATACGCAGTATTTT. Translation gives CSVYRDSDTQYF.

The V call is TRBV30, the J call TRBJ2-1; 7 nucleotides match TRBD2. The CDR3 loop spans 15 amino acids. Germline CDR1 GTSNPN, CDR2 SVGIG (reference sequence). J lost 9 bases, V lost 5 bases, and 16 bases had no gene match. In nucleotides, the CDR3 is TGTGCCTGGTATGGGAGGGCGGGGCCCGGGGGTGAGCAGTTCTTC. Translation: CAWYGRAGPGGEQFF. The whole variable domain, filled in from reference TRBV30 and TRBJ2-1, reads SQTIHQWPATLVQPVGSPLSLECTVEGTSNPNLYWYRQAAGRGLQLLFYSVGIGQISSEVPQNLSASRPQDRQFILSSKKLLLSDSGFYLCAWYGRAGPGGEQFFGPGTRLTVL.

This chain connects TRBV28 to TRBJ2-3; TRBD1 is a possible D gene (5 bases). The CDR3 length is 14 residues. The ends were cut back, 4 bases at V and 2 bases at J, with 10 bases in the middle. Germline CDR1 MDHEN, CDR2 SYDVKM. The CDR3: CASSSVGPTDTQYF. Here the CDR3 DNA reads TGTGCCAGCAGTTCAGTGGGGCCCACAGATACGCAGTATTTT.

V and J are TRBV5-1 and TRBJ2-7; D gene uncertain. The CDR3 has 13 amino acids. V lost 0 bases and J 3 bases, leaving 7 bases between the germline ends. Per germline, CDR1 SGHRS and CDR2 YFSETQ. CDR3 loop: CASSLEPGYEQYF. CDR3 DNA sequence: TGCGCCAGCAGCTTGGAGCCGGGCTACGAGCAGTACTTC.

About this clone: One junction end does not reproduce the germline sequence, and a read error may be involved. In the same sample, other DNA sequences code for this CDR3. The CDR3 DNA sequence: TGTGCCAGCAGCTTAAGTAGCGACACTGAAGCCTTCTTT. Encoded protein: CASSLSSDTEAFF. V usage is TRBV7-2 and J usage is TRBJ1-1, with D unclear. Germline V gene data show CDR1 as SGHTA and CDR2 as FQGNSA. The CDR3 covers 13 residues.

This sequence joins TRBV28 and TRBJ2-1, with 7 nucleotides matching TRBD1. V lost 5 bases and J lost 7; bases outside the gene matches: 11. From germline, CDR1 is MDHEN and CDR2 SYDVKM. The CDR3 consists of 15 residues. Here the CDR3 DNA reads TGTGCCAGCAGTCTTGACAGGGCATTAAAAAATGAGCAGTTCTTC. Its protein is CASSLDRALKNEQFF.

The chain has TRBV7-2 and TRBJ2-3; D uncertain. The CDR3 has 15 amino acids. Germline-derived CDR1 and CDR2 are SGHTA and FQGNSA. The V gene lost 1 base and the J gene lost 5 bases, with 13 bases spanning the gap. CDR3 nucleotide sequence: TGTGCCAGCAGCTTAGATTGGGTGCGGATAGATACGCAGTATTTT. Protein sequence: CASSLDWVRIDTQYF.

This clone turned up a few times. This chain connects TRBV11-2 to TRBJ2-5; possible D gene TRBD1, 6 bases. This CDR3 is 11 amino acids long. V shed 8 bases and J shed 5 bases, with 9 bases lying between them. CDR1 and CDR2 from the germline V gene are SGHAT and FQNNGV. The CDR3 bases are TGTGCCAGCGGCCAGGGGGAGACCCAGTACTTC. Its translation: CASGQGETQYF. The full variable domain, with the rest looked up from reference TRBV11-2 and TRBJ2-5, is EAGVAQSPRYKIIEKRQSVAFWCNPISGHATLYWYQQILGQGPKLLIQFQNNGVVDDSQLPKDRFSAERLKGVDSTLKIQPAKLEDSAVYLCASGQGETQYFGPGTRLLVL.

J is TRBJ2-1 and V is TRBV19; 11 bases are shared with TRBD2. The V gene's germline CDR1 is LNHDA and CDR2 SQIVND (reference sequence). V was clipped by 8 bases and J by 12 bases; unmatched bases: 9. The CDR3 covers 13 residues. The DNA for the CDR3 is TGTGCCAGTTCAGGGACTAGCGGCGAGGGGCAGTTCTTC. It translates to CASSGTSGEGQFF.

V is TRBV7-9 and J is TRBJ2-1; 7 nucleotides match TRBD2. The V gene's germline CDR1 is SEHNR and CDR2 FQNEAQ (reference sequence). The CDR3 is 16 amino acids. Losses at the gene ends were 5 bases for V and 4 bases for J; bases not matched to a gene: 11. The CDR3 spells CASSPADREGYNEQFF. In DNA form, the CDR3 reads TGTGCCAGCAGCCCGGCGGATAGGGAGGGTTACAATGAGCAGTTCTTC.

The gene calls are TRBV13 and TRBJ2-5, with a weak D call TRBD1 (5 bases). The CDR3 has 15 amino acids. Germline lookup yields CDR1 PRHDT and CDR2 FYEKMQ (reference sequence). V lost 2 bases, J lost 5 bases, and 15 bases lay in between. Written as DNA, the CDR3 is TGTGCCAGCAGCTTACGCCAGGGTTTCAAGGAGACCCAGTACTTC. Translation: CASSLRQGFKETQYF.

The chain uses TRBV27 and TRBJ2-2; maybe TRBD2 (5 bases). From germline, CDR1 is MNHEY and CDR2 SMNVEV (reference sequence). V dropped 1 base and J dropped 4 bases, with 22 bases sitting between them. The CDR3 length is 19 residues. CDR3 loop: CASSLYYSGVLAGTGELFF. The DNA of the CDR3 is TGTGCCAGCAGTTTATATTATTCGGGTGTCCTAGCAGGCACCGGGGAGCTGTTTTTT.

This CDR3 reads CASTPGGANEQFF. As DNA, the CDR3 is TGTGCCAGCACCCCAGGAGGGGCGAATGAGCAGTTCTTC. The chain employs TRBV6-6 and TRBJ2-1; a weak D match, TRBD2 (6 bases). V lost 7 bases, J lost 7 bases, and 14 bases lay in between. CDR1 MNHNY and CDR2 SVGAGI come from the germline V gene (reference sequence). The CDR3 length is 13 residues.

The gene calls are TRBV18 and TRBJ1-3; 8 positions agree with TRBD1. Germline loops: CDR1 KGHSH, CDR2 LQKENI. The J segment lost 5 bases and the V segment lost 7 bases, leaving 10 bases of the junction unmatched. The CDR3 contains 15 residues. DNA of the CDR3: TGTGCCAGCTTTATCGACAGGGGTGCTCGAAACACCATATATTTT. Translation gives CASFIDRGARNTIYF.